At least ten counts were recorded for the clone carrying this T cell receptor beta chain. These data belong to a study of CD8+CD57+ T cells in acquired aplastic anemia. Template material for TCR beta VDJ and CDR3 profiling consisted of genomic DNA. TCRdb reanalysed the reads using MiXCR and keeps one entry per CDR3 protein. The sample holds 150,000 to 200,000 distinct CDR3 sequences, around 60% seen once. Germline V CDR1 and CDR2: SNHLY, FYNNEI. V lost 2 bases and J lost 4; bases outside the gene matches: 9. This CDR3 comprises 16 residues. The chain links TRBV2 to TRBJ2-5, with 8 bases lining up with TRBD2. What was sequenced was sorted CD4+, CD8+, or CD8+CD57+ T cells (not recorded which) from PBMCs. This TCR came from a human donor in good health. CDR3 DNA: TGTGCCAGCAGTGAAAGTTTTGCGGGGGGCGGAGAGACCCAGTACTTC. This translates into CASSESFAGGGETQYF.